Judged by abundance, the clone carrying this T cell receptor beta chain is medium-sized. What it recognizes is unknown. Germline-derived CDR1 and CDR2 are MNHEY and SMNVEV (reference sequence). This CDR3 is 11 amino acids long. From the reads, TCRdb called clonotypes with MiXCR, one entry per CDR3 protein. The repertoire holds under 3,500 distinct CDR3 sequences, roughly 7.7% seen once, with 6.3% in the top ten. The data belong to a study of type 1 regulatory T cells. Study-wide context: T-allo10 is an in vitro-generated, Tr1-enriched CD4 T cell product specific for alloantigen.

The specimen sequenced was cultured T cells, either the whole culture or a sorted T cell fraction (not recorded which). This TCR came from a human donor in good health. This chain joins TRBV27 and TRBJ2-5, with 8 bases aligning to TRBD2. CDR3 DNA: TGTGTCCAGCGGGGGCAAGAGACCCAGTACTTC. Translating it yields CVQRGQETQYF.